A single sample is the source of the 23 T cell receptor beta chains below, sequenced in a study of human T cells and chemical hapten exposure (TCRdb year 2021). The time point label for this specimen denotes: patch test 1, 2 weeks after DPC sensitization. This sample's treatment or condition label indicates: therapeutic diphenylcyclopropenone sensitization with weekly scalp DPC. The protocol used for the library was RACE. TCRdb names NextSeq 500 as the instrument used. TCRdb trimmed public reads at Q25 via fastp, called clones via MiXCR and kept in-frame beta chains. Duplicate CDR3 protein sequences are folded into a single record with the most common DNA and genes. The sample records under 85,000 distinct CDR3 sequences, 10% of which are singletons. The leading ten clones occupy under 1.5% of the sample. Specimen: whole blood, collected in connection with sensitization to the hapten diphenylcyclopropenone (DPC). The source is a woman aged 45-65 years with alopecia areata. Some clones in this sample may be carry-over from other donors' samples.

The J gene is TRBJ2-1, the V gene TRBV7-2, with 9 bases that match TRBD2. V shed 4 bases, J shed 4 bases, and the junction held 8 bases outside the gene matches. This CDR3 region has 16 residues. Germline CDR1 reads SGHTA; CDR2 reads FQGNSA. The DNA of the CDR3 is TGTGCCAGCAGCTCATCCGGGACTAGCACGTACAATGAGCAGTTCTTC. Translation: CASSSSGTSTYNEQFF.

The chain is built from TRBV7-8 and TRBJ1-1, with 10 bases lining up with TRBD1. V trimming: 5 bases; J trimming: 4 bases; junction bases outside the gene matches: 7. The CDR3 runs 15 residues. The germline V gene has CDR1 SGHVS and CDR2 FQNEAQ. The CDR3 DNA reads TGTGCCAGCAGCCCCCGGACAGGGGGTATCACTGAAGCTTTCTTT. This gives the protein CASSPRTGGITEAFF.

V gene TRBV29-1 combines with J gene TRBJ1-1, with 12 bases identical to TRBD1. Germline-derived CDR1 and CDR2 are SQVTM and ANQGSEA. The CDR3 sequence is 14 residues long. Trimming took 7 bases from V and 4 from J; bases not matched to a gene: 7. In DNA, the CDR3 is TGCAGCGGGGACAGGGGGCAATTAGGCACTGAAGCTTTCTTT. The encoded protein is CSGDRGQLGTEAFF.

CDR3 protein: CASSFDTGGPNQPQHF. The CDR3 DNA follows: TGTGCCAGCAGCTTTGACACAGGGGGCCCCAATCAGCCCCAGCATTTT. V is TRBV11-2 and J is TRBJ1-5; 9 nucleotides match TRBD1. The V segment lost 3 bases and the J segment 3 bases; nucleotides outside the gene matches: 6. Looked up from germline, CDR1 is SGHAT and CDR2 is FQNNGV. CDR3 size: 16 residues.

This clonotype came up a few times. This rearrangement joins TRBV5-1 to TRBJ2-7; 13 bases fit TRBD2. The V gene end was trimmed by 5 bases and the J gene end by 6 bases; junction bases not matched to a gene: 8. This CDR3 spans 15 amino acids. Germline V CDR1 and CDR2: SGHRS, YFSETQ. The CDR3 protein is CASRSTGTSGTEQYF. The CDR3 bases are TGCGCCAGCAGGTCTACCGGGACTAGCGGGACCGAGCAGTACTTC.

The chain carries TRBV4-3 and TRBJ2-7, with D unresolved. Trimming removed 2 bases from V and 2 bases from J, with 10 bases in between. The CDR3 is 14 amino acids. CDR1 and CDR2 from the germline V gene are LGHNA and YSLEER. The CDR3 is CASSQSLEAYEQYF. In nucleotides, the CDR3 is TGCGCCAGCAGCCAATCTCTAGAGGCCTACGAGCAGTACTTC.

The table lists this clonotype with a few counts. The genes are TRBV7-6 and TRBJ2-3, with TRBD1 identical over 8 bases. The junction had 4 bases not matched to a gene; V was cut back by 5 bases and J by 3 bases. Germline CDR1 reads SGHVS; CDR2 reads FNYEAQ. The CDR3 runs 14 residues. This CDR3 is CASSVTGVTDTQYF. As DNA, the CDR3 is TGTGCCAGCAGCGTGACAGGGGTGACAGATACGCAGTATTTT.

The J gene is TRBJ2-1, the V gene TRBV7-9; D is unclear. V gave up 5 bases and J gave up 7 bases, with 12 bases separating them. From germline, CDR1 is SEHNR and CDR2 FQNEAQ (reference sequence). The CDR3 spans 13 residues. The CDR3 spells CASSQIVGNEQFF. CDR3 bases: TGTGCCAGCAGCCAGATCGTTGGGAATGAGCAGTTCTTC.

The V gene is TRBV11-2, the J gene TRBJ2-3; 11 nucleotides align to TRBD2. The CDR3 is made up of 16 amino acids. The ends lost 5 bases at V and 2 bases at J; junction bases unmatched: 6. The germline V gene encodes CDR1 SGHAT and CDR2 FQNNGV. This CDR3 is CASSHGLAGHTDTQYF. In DNA form, the CDR3 reads TGTGCCAGCAGCCATGGACTAGCGGGTCACACAGATACGCAGTATTTT.

This clonotype was counted only a few times. The chain links TRBV20-1 to TRBJ2-4, with 9 bases fitting TRBD1. The CDR3 is 15 amino acids. Germline V gene sequence: CDR1 DFQATT, CDR2 SNEGSKA (reference sequence). J was trimmed by 3 bases and V by 6 bases; bases with no gene match: 9. CDR3 amino acids: CSADGTGSGKNIQYF. The CDR3 DNA follows: TGCAGTGCAGACGGGACAGGGTCTGGCAAAAACATTCAGTACTTC.

V and J are TRBV28 and TRBJ2-7; no definite D call. Trimming cost V 4 bases and J 5 bases, with 6 bases left between them. Germline V lookup: CDR1 MDHEN, CDR2 SYDVKM. The CDR3 has 11 residues. The CDR3 here is CASSYPHEQYF. The CDR3 DNA is TGTGCCAGCAGTTACCCTCACGAGCAGTACTTC.

V gene TRBV6-2 or TRBV6-3 combines with J gene TRBJ2-1, with a possible D match to TRBD2 (6 bases). The length of the CDR3 is 14 residues. Trimming cost V 3 bases and J 3 bases, with 9 bases left between them. The V gene's germline CDR1 is MNHEY and CDR2 SVGEGT. Written as DNA, the CDR3 is TGTGCCAGCAGTTATGCGGGGCGCTACAATGAGCAGTTCTTC. This gives the protein CASSYAGRYNEQFF.

The chain recombines TRBV15 with TRBJ2-1; no firm D call. V lost 5 bases to trimming and J lost 0 bases, with 11 bases between them. The germline gives CDR1 LNHNV, CDR2 YYDKDF (reference sequence). The CDR3 sequence is 15 residues long. The CDR3 DNA sequence: TGTGCCACCAGCTTTCAGACTCGCTCCTACAATGAGCAGTTCTTC. It specifies CATSFQTRSYNEQFF.

This clonotype was recorded a few times. V usage is TRBV7-3 and J usage is TRBJ2-2, with 8 bases that match TRBD1. V was pared by 3 bases and J by 1 base, with 4 bases of the junction left unmatched. Germline V gives CDR1 SGHTA, CDR2 FQGTGA. This CDR3 is 16 amino acids long. This CDR3 reads CASSLAGGLNTGELFF. The CDR3, as DNA: TGTGCCAGCAGCTTGGCAGGGGGCTTGAACACCGGGGAGCTGTTTTTT.

This chain uses TRBV5-1 with TRBJ2-7, with TRBD2 matching 15 bases. V dropped 3 bases and J dropped 5; count of bases not matched to a gene: 6. Germline CDR1 and CDR2: SGHRS and YFSETQ. The CDR3 sequence is 16 residues long. CDR3 amino acids: CASSWGLAGGADEQYF. The CDR3 nucleotides read TGCGCCAGCAGCTGGGGACTAGCGGGAGGAGCCGACGAGCAGTACTTC.

The chain carries TRBV12-5 and TRBJ2-1; D ambiguous. The CDR3 is made up of 13 amino acids. From germline, CDR1 is LGHNT and CDR2 FRNRAP. V dropped 7 bases and J dropped 0 bases, with 7 bases sitting between them. Here the CDR3 DNA reads TGTGCTAGTGCGCCGAGCTCCTACAATGAGCAGTTCTTC. This sequence encodes CASAPSSYNEQFF.

This clonotype was seen only a few times. The CDR3 region is CASSFTGYGYTF. In DNA form, the CDR3 reads TGTGCCAGCAGTTTTACAGGTTATGGCTACACCTTC. This chain uses TRBV28 with TRBJ1-2, with TRBD1 as a possible D gene (5 bases). The V gene lost 3 bases and the J gene lost 5 bases, with 7 bases spanning the gap. The CDR3 length is 12 residues. Germline-derived CDR1 and CDR2 are MDHEN and SYDVKM.

The gene calls are TRBV9 and TRBJ2-3, with 7 bases identical to TRBD2. The CDR3 has 15 amino acids. CDR1 and CDR2 from the germline V gene are SGDLS and YYNGEE. The V and J ends lost 3 bases and 2 bases, in that order; junction bases with no gene match: 6. The CDR3: CASSAFLAVTDTQYF. The DNA for the CDR3 is TGTGCCAGCAGCGCATTCCTAGCGGTCACAGATACGCAGTATTTT.

This chain uses TRBV7-8 with TRBJ1-1; 10 bases fit TRBD1. Trimming took 5 bases from V and 4 from J; bases not matched to a gene: 1. The CDR3 length is 13 residues. Per germline, CDR1 SGHVS and CDR2 FQNEAQ. The CDR3 region has the DNA TGTGCCAGCAGCGGGACAGGGGCCACTGAAGCTTTCTTT. Encoded protein: CASSGTGATEAFF.

This clonotype was seen repeatedly, ten times or more. The J gene is TRBJ1-5, the V gene TRBV6-5; no definite D call. V lost 0 bases, J lost 5 bases, and 5 bases lay in between. In germline, CDR1 is MNHEY, CDR2 SVGAGI. The CDR3 has 13 residues. The CDR3 bases are TGTGCCAGCAGTTACTCGAGGGATCAGCCCCAGCATTTT. Protein product: CASSYSRDQPQHF.

This clonotype was seen more than once but under ten times. This chain connects TRBV27 to TRBJ2-7; D is perhaps TRBD1 or TRBD2 (6 bases each). Between the trimmed V and J ends, which lost 6 bases and 2 bases, there was a span of 23 bases. The CDR3 sequence is 17 residues long. Germline assignment: CDR1 MNHEY and CDR2 SMNVEV (reference sequence). This CDR3 reads CASSLVGAPSATYEQYF. In DNA, the CDR3 is TGTGCCAGCAGCTTGGTGGGGGCCCCTAGCGCCACCTACGAGCAGTACTTC.

This clonotype has ten or more counts. V is TRBV11-2 and J is TRBJ2-3; 8 positions match TRBD1. CDR1 and CDR2 (germline): SGHAT, FQNNGV. The CDR3 covers 15 residues. V lost 4 bases to trimming and J lost 2 bases; unmatched junction nucleotides: 5. The CDR3 reads CASSSGQGNTDTQYF. The DNA of the CDR3 is TGTGCCAGCAGCTCCGGACAGGGCAACACAGATACGCAGTATTTT.

V usage is TRBV27 and J usage is TRBJ2-1, with 7 nucleotides matching TRBD1. V was pared by 5 bases and J by 0 bases, with 7 bases of the junction left unmatched. This CDR3 is built from 16 residues. Germline V gene lookup returns CDR1 MNHEY and CDR2 SMNVEV (reference sequence). CDR3 bases: TGTGCCAGCAGTGGGCGGACAGGAAGCTCCTACAATGAGCAGTTCTTC. Translation: CASSGRTGSSYNEQFF.